This TCR beta chain was sequenced during a study of blood T cell repertoires in COVID-19. On the study more broadly: The United States, Italy and Spain supplied acute and convalescent COVID-19 samples. T cells, B-cell-depleted T cells, or PBMCs provided the cDNA or gDNA that served as material.

This clone was seen once. The CDR3 sequence is 10 residues long. The V end lost 5 bases, the J end lost 10 bases, and 11 bases lay between the germline ends. Germline CDR1 GTSNPN, CDR2 SVGIG (reference sequence). This table comes from immunoSEQ multiplex PCR, and its TCRdb copy is limited to in-frame clones, with some not included. The sample consists of about 410,000 clones, 70% to 90% of them appearing once. Material: peripheral blood. V and J are TRBV30 and TRBJ1-1, with D maybe TRBD1 (6 bases). This TCR came from a woman aged 25-40 years with active or convalescent COVID-19. CDR3 residues: CAWFSGVAFF. The DNA of the CDR3 is TGTGCCTGGTTTTCAGGGGTAGCTTTCTTT.